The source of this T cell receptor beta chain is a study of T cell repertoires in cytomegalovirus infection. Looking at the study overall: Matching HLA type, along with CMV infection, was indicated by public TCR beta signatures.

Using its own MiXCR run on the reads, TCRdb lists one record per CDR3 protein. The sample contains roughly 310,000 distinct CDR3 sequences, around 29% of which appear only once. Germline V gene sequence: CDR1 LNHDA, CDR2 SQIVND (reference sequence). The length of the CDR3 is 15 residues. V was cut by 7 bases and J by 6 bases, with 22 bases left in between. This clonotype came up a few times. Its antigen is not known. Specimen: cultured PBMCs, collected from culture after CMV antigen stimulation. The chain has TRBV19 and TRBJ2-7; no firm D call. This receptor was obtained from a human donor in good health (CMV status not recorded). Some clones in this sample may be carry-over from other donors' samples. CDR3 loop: CASTESTILGGEQYF. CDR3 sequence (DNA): TGTGCCAGTACCGAGTCCACCATACTCGGCGGCGAGCAGTACTTC.